This T cell receptor beta chain was profiled in a study of shared clonotypes between healthy human individuals. In germline, CDR1 is SGHDN, CDR2 FVKESK. J gave up 6 bases and V 4 bases, and 8 bases lay outside the gene matches. This CDR3 is 14 amino acids long. The method was immunoSEQ multiplex PCR; TCRdb's version includes in-frame clones alone and lacks a portion of them. The data hold about 2 million clones, with roughly 96% observed a single time. This chain connects TRBV14 to TRBJ2-5, with 7 nucleotides matching TRBD2. The material sequenced was naive CD4+ T cells sorted from blood. Specified subset: CD45RA+ positively selected. The clonotype originates from a young man in good health. The CDR3, as DNA: TGTGCCAGCAGCCCGGGACTACCAGTGAAGACCCAGTACTTC. As protein: CASSPGLPVKTQYF.